This passage covers 17 T cell receptor beta chains from one sample sequenced in a study of beta chain features in type 1 diabetes. Expressed TCRB transcripts were sequenced, since all the RNA that had been isolated was reverse transcribed. Libraries were prepared by immunoSEQ multiplex PCR; TCRdb keeps only in-frame clonotypes and omits some of them. The repertoire consists of 810,000 or so clones, with roughly a sixth occurring once and the leading ten covering roughly 0.025%. Input material: naive CD4+ T cells from blood. These TCRs come from a woman between 18 and 30 years old in good health.

This clone has just a few counts. The chain combines TRBV28 with TRBJ2-2; D gene unclear. V shed 8 bases and J shed 2 bases, with 12 bases lying between them. CDR1 is MDHEN, CDR2 SYDVKM, per germline. This CDR3 is 14 amino acids long. The CDR3 spells CASVGTINTGELFF. The CDR3, as DNA: TGTGCCAGCGTTGGAACGATCAACACCGGGGAGCTGTTTTTT.

The rearrangement uses TRBV5-4 and TRBJ2-7; no definite D call. CDR3 length: 15 amino acids. CDR1 and CDR2 (germline): SGHNT, YYREEE (reference sequence). V was trimmed by 2 bases and J by 0 bases, leaving 12 bases between them. This CDR3 reads CASSFRPQSSYEQYF. CDR3 coding DNA: TGTGCCAGCAGCTTCAGGCCGCAGAGCTCCTACGAGCAGTACTTC.

This clone was seen more than once but under ten times. The V call is TRBV2, the J call TRBJ2-1, with D possibly matching TRBD2 (5 bases). Trimming pared 2 bases from V and 0 bases from J, leaving 8 bases between. The germline V gene has CDR1 SNHLY and CDR2 FYNNEI. CDR3 length equals 15 residues. DNA for the CDR3: TGTGCCAGCAGTGAAAACACTAGCTCCTACAATGAGCAGTTCTTC. Protein: CASSENTSSYNEQFF.

This clone was seen a few times. The chain uses TRBV19 and TRBJ1-1; 7 bases agree with TRBD1. The CDR3 sequence is 15 residues long. Germline V gives CDR1 LNHDA, CDR2 SQIVND (reference sequence). V shed 5 bases and J 5 bases; nucleotides not matched to a gene: 11. This CDR3 reads CASSVQSTGWTEAFF. In DNA form, the CDR3 reads TGTGCCAGTAGTGTTCAATCGACAGGGTGGACTGAAGCTTTCTTT.

This clone has only one observation. The chain uses TRBV28 and TRBJ1-2; D is possibly TRBD1 (5 bases). Trimming removed 4 bases from V and 2 bases from J, with 8 bases in between. The CDR3 is made up of 13 amino acids. CDR1 and CDR2 from the germline V gene are MDHEN and SYDVKM. The CDR3 coding sequence is TGTGCCAGCAGTTCTCCAGGGAACTATGGCTACACCTTC. Its translation: CASSSPGNYGYTF.

The chain recombines TRBV7-9 with TRBJ2-1; D unclear. Trimming took off 8 bases at V and 6 bases at J, with 5 bases between the two ends. The germline V gene encodes CDR1 SEHNR and CDR2 FQNEAQ (reference sequence). The CDR3 length is 10 residues. The CDR3 DNA reads TGTGCCAGCGGCCTCAATGAGCAGTTCTTC. Its translation: CASGLNEQFF.

This clone was observed a few times. This rearrangement joins TRBV15 to TRBJ2-7; D is undetermined. Trimming removed 3 bases from V and 1 base from J, with 16 bases in between. From germline, CDR1 is LNHNV and CDR2 YYDKDF (reference sequence). There are 16 residues in the CDR3. CDR3 region: CATSRGLQAGSYEQYF. The CDR3 DNA follows: TGTGCCACCAGCAGGGGTTTGCAGGCTGGGTCCTACGAGCAGTACTTC.

The chain employs TRBV28 and TRBJ2-5, with 8 nucleotides matching TRBD1. The V and J ends lost 5 bases and 5 bases, in that order; junction bases with no gene match: 4. The CDR3 is made up of 13 amino acids. From germline, CDR1 is MDHEN and CDR2 SYDVKM. The CDR3 protein is CASSPGGAETQYF. CDR3 in DNA: TGTGCCAGCAGTCCAGGGGGCGCGGAGACCCAGTACTTC.

This clone was counted between two and nine times. The chain employs TRBV11-2 and TRBJ2-7; D not resolved. The germline V gene encodes CDR1 SGHAT and CDR2 FQNNGV. The V end was cut by 8 bases, the J end by 2 bases, with 19 bases between. The CDR3 has 15 residues. CDR3: CASRPGPSETYEQYF. In nucleotides, the CDR3 is TGTGCCAGCCGCCCCGGGCCTAGTGAAACCTACGAGCAGTACTTC. Drawing the rest from reference TRBV11-2 and TRBJ2-7, the complete variable domain is EAGVAQSPRYKIIEKRQSVAFWCNPISGHATLYWYQQILGQGPKLLIQFQNNGVVDDSQLPKDRFSAERLKGVDSTLKIQPAKLEDSAVYLCASRPGPSETYEQYFGPGTRLTVT.

The chain links TRBV4-2 to TRBJ2-1; no definite D call. V lost 0 bases, J lost 3 bases, and 6 bases lay in between. CDR3 size: 14 residues. Germline assignment: CDR1 LGHNA and CDR2 YNFKEQ. CDR3 loop: CASSQDLDYNEQFF. In DNA, the CDR3 is TGTGCCAGCAGCCAAGATCTAGACTACAATGAGCAGTTCTTC.

This clone has a handful of counts. V gene TRBV5-4 combines with J gene TRBJ1-1, with D possibly TRBD1 on 5 matching bases. CDR1 and CDR2 (germline): SGHNT, YYREEE (reference sequence). This CDR3 has 11 amino acids. Between the trimmed V and J ends, which lost 5 bases and 5 bases, there was a span of 7 bases. As DNA, the CDR3 is TGTGCCAGCAGGGGGGGGACTGAAGCTTTCTTT. The encoded protein is CASRGGTEAFF.

The genes are TRBV11-2 and TRBJ2-3, with D maybe TRBD2 (6 bases). V shed 6 bases and J shed 0 bases, with 16 bases lying between them. Germline V gives CDR1 SGHAT, CDR2 FQNNGV. The CDR3 runs to 16 residues. The CDR3 nucleotides read TGTGCCAGCAGACGGGACCTAGCGCCAAGCACAGATACGCAGTATTTT. Residues: CASRRDLAPSTDTQYF.

The J gene is TRBJ1-1, the V gene TRBV6-1; weak D call: TRBD1 (5 bases). V lost 7 bases to trimming and J lost 2 bases, with 14 bases between them. CDR1 is MNHNS, CDR2 SASEGT, per germline. This CDR3 is 14 amino acids long. For the CDR3, the DNA is TGTGCCAGCACCTATTCGGGGCTTAACACTGAAGCTTTCTTT. Residues: CASTYSGLNTEAFF.

This clone was counted only a few times. This chain uses TRBV7-2 with TRBJ2-3; D may be TRBD1 or TRBD2 (5 bases each). This CDR3 contains 13 residues. The germline V gene has CDR1 SGHTA and CDR2 FQGNSA. V dropped 4 bases and J dropped 6 bases, with 11 bases sitting between them. The CDR3 bases are TGTGCCAGCAGCTCGGGGCATAGGGATACGCAGTATTTT. Protein: CASSSGHRDTQYF.

The chain combines TRBV6-6 with TRBJ2-1; D possibly corresponds to TRBD1 (5 bases). Trimming cost V 8 bases and J 5 bases, with 10 bases left between them. There are 12 residues in the CDR3. CDR1 is MNHNY, CDR2 SVGAGI, per germline (reference sequence). CDR3 in amino acids: CASSGRDNEQFF. Written as DNA, the CDR3 is TGTGCCAGCTCAGGCAGGGACAATGAGCAGTTCTTC.

V and J are TRBV7-3 and TRBJ2-2; weak D call: TRBD2 (6 bases). Germline CDR1 and CDR2: SGHTA and FQGTGA. This CDR3 is built from 17 residues. Trimming shortened V by 3 bases and J by 4 bases, and 18 bases separated the two germline ends. CDR3 nucleotide sequence: TGTGCCAGCAGCTTGTTAGCGGCGGAGGGTGGCACCGGGGAGCTGTTTTTT. Its translation: CASSLLAAEGGTGELFF.

This clone occurred a few times. The CDR3 nucleotides are TGCGCCAGCAGCTTGGACGCGGGAGTTCCCCTAAGGGAGCAGTACTTC. It is translated as CASSLDAGVPLREQYF. The genes are TRBV5-1 and TRBJ2-7; 7 nucleotides align to TRBD2. This CDR3 contains 16 residues. Germline V CDR1 and CDR2: SGHRS, YFSETQ. Unmatched junction bases numbered 13, after V lost 0 bases and J lost 7 bases. The complete variable domain, with remaining parts taken from reference TRBV5-1 and TRBJ2-7, reads KAGVTQTPRYLIKTRGQQVTLSCSPISGHRSVSWYQQTPGQGLQFLFEYFSETQRNKGNFPGRFSGRQFSNSRSEMNVSTLELGDSALYLCASSLDAGVPLREQYFGPGTRLTVT.